Below are 30 T cell receptor beta chains sequenced from a single sample in a study of T cells in Graves' hyperthyroidism and ophthalmopathy. RNA transcripts served as the template for amplifying TCR beta CDR3 regions. In the first-round RT-PCR of the TCR CDR3, the HTBI primer set was used. Each CDR3 protein is one row after TCRdb ran MiXCR on the multiplex PCR reads. The sample gives 640,000 or so distinct CDR3 sequences, approximately 14% of which show up once; about 6.6% is in the top ten. The specimen sequenced was blood. The receptors were sampled from a woman aged 18-30 years with Graves' ophthalmopathy.

This clonotype has a count of ten or more. The CDR3 loop is CASTGRGTNEQYF. The CDR3 nucleotides are TGTGCCAGCACCGGCCGAGGGACCAACGAGCAGTACTTC. V is TRBV6-2 or TRBV6-3 and J is TRBJ2-7; D assignment may be TRBD1 or TRBD2 (5 bases each). This CDR3 is 13 amino acids long. Germline assignment: CDR1 MNHEY and CDR2 SVGEGT. Trimming cost V 7 bases and J 5 bases, with 15 bases left between them.

This clonotype occurred a few times. The rearrangement links TRBV6-1 to TRBJ2-1, with 8 bases aligning to TRBD2. Per germline, CDR1 MNHNS and CDR2 SASEGT. The CDR3 has 13 residues. V lost 8 bases and J lost 9; bases outside the gene matches: 9. The CDR3 reads CASRRGEWAEQFF. The CDR3 DNA is TGTGCCAGCCGGCGGGGGGAGTGGGCTGAGCAGTTCTTC.

This clonotype was counted at least ten times. V is TRBV29-1 and J is TRBJ2-7; 8 bases map to TRBD1. CDR1 and CDR2 (germline): SQVTM, ANQGSEA. The CDR3 length is 14 residues. Losses at the gene ends were 4 bases for V and 4 bases for J; bases not matched to a gene: 9. The CDR3, as DNA: TGCAGCGTTGTGTTTGCGGACAGGGCATACGAGCAGTACTTC. Translating it yields CSVVFADRAYEQYF.

This clonotype was recorded only once. The chain combines TRBV6-5 with TRBJ1-5; a weak D match, TRBD1 (6 bases). Germline CDR1 reads MNHEY; CDR2 reads SVGAGI. The CDR3 is 15 residues long. V lost 4 bases, J lost 2 bases, and 12 bases lay in between. The CDR3 reads CASSSTTGGNQPQHF. The CDR3 DNA is TGTGCCAGCAGTTCTACGACAGGAGGCAATCAGCCCCAGCATTTT.

This clonotype showed up just a few times. The rearrangement joins TRBV12-5 to TRBJ1-1; D not certain. Trimming left V 6 bases short and J 4 bases short, with 12 bases between. CDR1 and CDR2 from the germline V gene are LGHNT and FRNRAP. This CDR3 spans 13 amino acids. CDR3 sequence (DNA): TGTGCTAGTGGCTTAAGCGGAGTCACTGAAGCTTTCTTT. Amino acids: CASGLSGVTEAFF.

This clonotype turned up a few times. This chain links TRBV9 with TRBJ2-7; 9 nucleotides agree with TRBD2. Germline CDR1 reads SGDLS; CDR2 reads YYNGEE. The J segment lost 8 bases and the V segment lost 0 bases, leaving 9 bases of the junction unmatched. This CDR3 has 15 amino acids. CDR3 loop: CASSVAWREGEQQYF. DNA for the CDR3: TGTGCCAGCAGCGTAGCTTGGCGGGAGGGGGAGCAGCAGTACTTC.

This clonotype was observed a handful of times. The CDR3 coding sequence is TGTGCCAGCAGCTTCCAGGAAGCCAAAAACATTCAGTACTTC. Its protein product is CASSFQEAKNIQYF. The chain recombines TRBV5-6 with TRBJ2-4, with D uncertain. V was clipped by 2 bases and J by 0 bases, with 6 bases between them. The CDR3 is 14 amino acids. CDR1 is SGHDT, CDR2 YYEEEE, per germline. The entire variable domain, with the rest obtained from reference TRBV5-6 and TRBJ2-4, is as follows: DAGVTQSPTHLIKTRGQQVTLRCSPKSGHDTVSWYQQALGQGPQFIFQYYEEEERQRGNFPDRFSGHQFPNYSSELNVNALLLGDSALYLCASSFQEAKNIQYFGAGTRLSVL.

A few counts support this clonotype. The V gene is TRBV20-1, the J gene TRBJ1-4; D is perhaps TRBD1 (6 bases). The V gene lost 6 bases and the J gene lost 11 bases, with 22 bases spanning the gap. Germline V gene lookup returns CDR1 DFQATT and CDR2 SNEGSKA (reference sequence). The CDR3 totals 14 residues. This CDR3 is CSARQVGGMTKLFF. The CDR3 nucleotides read TGCAGTGCCCGACAGGTTGGGGGAATGACGAAACTGTTTTTT.

The rearrangement uses TRBV6-5 and TRBJ1-2; no reliable D call. Trimming shortened V by 3 bases and J by 8 bases, and 7 bases separated the two germline ends. The CDR3 contains 11 residues. CDR1 is MNHEY and CDR2 is SVGAGI in the germline V gene. CDR3 in amino acids: CASSYGGGYTF. CDR3 sequence (DNA): TGTGCCAGCAGTTATGGTGGAGGCTACACCTTC.

This clonotype has at least ten counts. The chain combines TRBV5-1 with TRBJ2-3, with 8 bases lining up with TRBD2. Germline CDR1 reads SGHRS; CDR2 reads YFSETQ. The CDR3 totals 15 residues. J lost 5 bases, V lost 4 bases, and 9 bases had no gene match. The CDR3 DNA sequence: TGCGCCAGCAGCCCCGGGACTAGAAAGGGAGATACGCAGTATTTT. As protein: CASSPGTRKGDTQYF.

This clonotype appeared a few times. Written as DNA, the CDR3 is TGCGCCAGCAGCTTGGGTTTCGGAACCTGGGACGAGCAGTACTTC. As protein: CASSLGFGTWDEQYF. The genes are TRBV5-1 and TRBJ2-7; D is uncertain. This CDR3 contains 15 residues. The germline V gene encodes CDR1 SGHRS and CDR2 YFSETQ. V dropped 0 bases and J dropped 5 bases, with 15 bases sitting between them.

This clonotype was detected ten times or more. The rearrangement uses TRBV28 and TRBJ2-4; D may be TRBD1 (5 bases). V was pared by 3 bases and J by 3 bases, with 12 bases between. Germline loops: CDR1 MDHEN, CDR2 SYDVKM. The CDR3 consists of 15 residues. The CDR3 DNA reads as TGTGCCAGCAGTTTCGCCCAGGGTTACAAAAACATTCAGTACTTC. Its translation is CASSFAQGYKNIQYF.

In this sample, this clonotype turned up many times. The chain recombines TRBV29-1 with TRBJ2-7; 9 bases align to TRBD1. The junction had 7 bases not matched to a gene; V was cut back by 6 bases and J by 1 base. Per the germline V gene, CDR1 is SQVTM and CDR2 is ANQGSEA. The CDR3 sequence is 14 residues long. The chain's CDR3 is CSVTGTGISYEQYF. In DNA, the CDR3 is TGCAGCGTAACCGGGACAGGGATTTCCTACGAGCAGTACTTC.

This rearrangement joins TRBV13 to TRBJ1-2; no definite D call. The CDR3 sequence is 12 residues long. CDR1 and CDR2 from the germline V gene are PRHDT and FYEKMQ (reference sequence). Trimming left V 1 base short and J 5 bases short, with 5 bases between. CDR3 loop: CASSLEHYGYTF. The CDR3 DNA reads as TGTGCCAGCAGCTTAGAACATTATGGCTACACCTTC.

This clonotype was seen many times. The J gene is TRBJ2-7, the V gene TRBV6-1, with 8 bases lining up with TRBD2. Looked up from germline, CDR1 is MNHNS and CDR2 is SASEGT. The length of the CDR3 is 17 residues. Unmatched junction bases numbered 17, after V lost 5 bases and J lost 5 bases. In DNA form, the CDR3 reads TGTGCCAGCAGTCTTGTCACTAGCGGCTACTTCCGGGACGAGCAGTACTTC. Its protein is CASSLVTSGYFRDEQYF.

Of note for this clonotype: Lacking the conserved final phenylalanine or tryptophan, this CDR3 likely reflects a read error. The V call is TRBV11-2, the J call TRBJ2-5; a possible D gene is TRBD2 (5 bases). The CDR3 is 13 amino acids. Germline lookup yields CDR1 SGHAT and CDR2 FQNNGV. Trimming took 4 bases from V and 5 from J, leaving 11 bases between them. The CDR3 DNA sequence: TGTGCCAGCAGCTGGACGGGATTGGAGACCCAGTACCTC. The encoded protein is CASSWTGLETQYL.

This clonotype has a count of ten or more. The chain links TRBV6-5 to TRBJ2-7, with a weak D call TRBD2 (6 bases). Looked up from germline, CDR1 is MNHEY and CDR2 is SVGAGI. The CDR3 contains 16 residues. The V gene lost 0 bases and the J gene lost 2 bases, with 14 bases spanning the gap. DNA of the CDR3: TGTGCCAGCAGTTACTCGGGCAAGGAGGGCCCCTACGAGCAGTACTTC. Protein sequence: CASSYSGKEGPYEQYF.

Turning to this clonotype: It may be a read error: a sequence one base away is much more abundant. This chain uses TRBV6-5 with TRBJ2-3, with D hard to call. V was shortened by 4 bases and J by 5 bases, with 7 bases between the two germline ends. CDR1 is MNHEY, CDR2 SVGAGI, per germline. The CDR3 has 12 amino acids. The CDR3: CASSFPRDTQYF. The CDR3 bases are TGTGCCAGCAGTTTCCCGAGAGATACGCAGTATTTT.

This clonotype was seen ten or more times. This chain uses TRBV7-9 with TRBJ1-1; D not resolved. Germline CDR1 is SEHNR and CDR2 is FQNEAQ (reference sequence). Trimming pared 5 bases from V and 1 base from J, leaving 8 bases between. The CDR3 is 13 amino acids. The CDR3: CASSQEQNTEAFF. The CDR3 bases are TGTGCCAGCAGCCAGGAACAGAACACTGAAGCTTTCTTT. Full variable domain (missing parts from reference TRBV7-9 and TRBJ1-1): DTGVSQNPRHKITKRGQNVTFRCDPISEHNRLYWYRQTLGQGPEFLTYFQNEAQLEKSRLLSDRFSAERPKGSFSTLEIQRTEQGDSAMYLCASSQEQNTEAFFGQGTRLTVV.

As regards this clonotype: A much more abundant neighbour one base away suggests this may be a read error. The chain is built from TRBV12-3 or TRBV12-4 and TRBJ2-3; 8 bases line up with TRBD2. J gave up 6 bases and V 7 bases, and 15 bases lay outside the gene matches. The CDR3 is 16 residues long. The CDR3 DNA reads TGTGCCAGCAATTTCGGGGGACTAGGCCCGCAGGATACGCAGTATTTT. Translated, it gives CASNFGGLGPQDTQYF.

In its sample, this clonotype was seen a few times. This could be a read error, since a much larger clone is one nucleotide away. The V and J genes are TRBV10-1 and TRBJ1-1; D is ambiguous. V lost 11 bases to trimming and J lost 1 base, with 14 bases between them. Germline V lookup: CDR1 WNHNN, CDR2 SYGVQD (reference sequence). The CDR3 spans 13 residues. In DNA, the CDR3 is TGCGCCCGAAGTTGTGCGACGAACACTGAAGCTTTCTTT. Its protein is CARSCATNTEAFF.

This clonotype appeared many times. V is TRBV3-1 and J is TRBJ2-2, with TRBD1 as a possible D gene (6 bases). The CDR3 totals 16 residues. Deletions cut 5 bases from V and 1 base from J, with 14 bases between. Germline V gives CDR1 LGHDT, CDR2 YNNKEL (reference sequence). CDR3 DNA sequence: TGTGCCAGCAGCAGCCGGGAACAGGGGAACACCGGGGAGCTGTTTTTT. Its protein product is CASSSREQGNTGELFF.

This clonotype was seen a handful of times. V usage is TRBV7-9 and J usage is TRBJ1-2; 10 positions match TRBD1. The J segment lost 7 bases and the V segment lost 2 bases, leaving 10 bases of the junction unmatched. CDR1 and CDR2 from the germline V gene are SEHNR and FQNEAQ (reference sequence). The CDR3 has 16 amino acids. The CDR3 spells CASSLIATGGNSGYTF. CDR3 bases: TGTGCCAGCAGCTTAATTGCGACAGGGGGCAACAGTGGCTACACCTTC.

This clonotype was counted ten times or more. The V call is TRBV27, the J call TRBJ2-7; 7 nucleotides line up with TRBD1. Trimming cost V 9 bases and J 3 bases; bases outside gene matches: 11. The CDR3 sequence is 14 residues long. CDR1 MNHEY and CDR2 SMNVEV come from the germline V gene (reference sequence). CDR3 sequence reads: CASNRRGQDYEQYF. CDR3 DNA sequence: TGTGCCAGTAATAGAAGAGGACAGGACTACGAGCAGTACTTC.

This clonotype was counted at least ten times. The chain combines TRBV5-1 with TRBJ2-1, with D unclear. Germline lookup yields CDR1 SGHRS and CDR2 YFSETQ. CDR3 length: 15 amino acids. Deletions cut 3 bases from V and 8 bases from J, with 18 bases between. Here the CDR3 DNA reads TGCGCCAGCAGCTCTGGCCGTGTGGGCCCCGATGAGCAGTTCTTC. Protein product: CASSSGRVGPDEQFF.

This clonotype has a count of ten or more. V and J are TRBV30 and TRBJ1-2; D possibly corresponds to TRBD1 (6 bases). With 7 bases removed from V and 4 bases from J, the gap between germline ends came to 16 bases. Per the germline V gene, CDR1 is GTSNPN and CDR2 is SVGIG (reference sequence). The CDR3 contains 13 residues. CDR3 amino acids: CASPLGGGYGYTF. The CDR3, as DNA: TGTGCCTCCCCGTTGGGGGGCGGCTATGGCTACACCTTC.

Many counts were recorded for this clonotype. The chain is built from TRBV12-3 or TRBV12-4 and TRBJ2-2; TRBD2 agrees at 11 bases. With 6 bases clipped from V and 5 bases from J, the junction kept 5 bases outside the gene matches. This CDR3 contains 15 residues. The CDR3 region is CASSPTSGVTGELFF. DNA of the CDR3: TGTGCCAGCAGCCCGACTAGCGGGGTTACCGGGGAGCTGTTTTTT.

This clonotype was observed a few times. This chain connects TRBV24-1 to TRBJ2-2; TRBD1 is a possible D gene (6 bases). Trimming shortened V by 8 bases and J by 5 bases, and 8 bases separated the two germline ends. Germline V gene data show CDR1 as KGHDR and CDR2 as SFDVKD. The CDR3 has 12 residues. The CDR3 nucleotides are TGTGCCACCAAGGGGGTGACCGGGGAGCTGTTTTTT. Amino acids: CATKGVTGELFF.

This clonotype was counted ten times or more. The gene calls are TRBV11-2 and TRBJ2-1, with unresolved D. The CDR3 has 11 residues. The germline gives CDR1 SGHAT, CDR2 FQNNGV. Trimming stripped 5 bases from V and 8 bases from J, with 7 bases between. CDR3 in DNA: TGTGCCAGCAGCACCTCCCATGAGCAGTTCTTC. Protein product: CASSTSHEQFF. Together with reference TRBV11-2 and TRBJ2-1, the CDR3 gives the full variable domain: EAGVAQSPRYKIIEKRQSVAFWCNPISGHATLYWYQQILGQGPKLLIQFQNNGVVDDSQLPKDRFSAERLKGVDSTLKIQPAKLEDSAVYLCASSTSHEQFFGPGTRLTVL.

The chain employs TRBV7-9 and TRBJ2-2; 7 nucleotides align to TRBD2. Germline lookup yields CDR1 SEHNR and CDR2 FQNEAQ (reference sequence). The CDR3 has 17 amino acids. The V and J ends lost 5 bases and 0 bases, in that order; junction bases with no gene match: 9. CDR3 sequence: CASSLRWLAANTGELFF. In nucleotides, the CDR3 is TGTGCCAGCAGCCTGAGGTGGCTAGCGGCGAACACCGGGGAGCTGTTTTTT.